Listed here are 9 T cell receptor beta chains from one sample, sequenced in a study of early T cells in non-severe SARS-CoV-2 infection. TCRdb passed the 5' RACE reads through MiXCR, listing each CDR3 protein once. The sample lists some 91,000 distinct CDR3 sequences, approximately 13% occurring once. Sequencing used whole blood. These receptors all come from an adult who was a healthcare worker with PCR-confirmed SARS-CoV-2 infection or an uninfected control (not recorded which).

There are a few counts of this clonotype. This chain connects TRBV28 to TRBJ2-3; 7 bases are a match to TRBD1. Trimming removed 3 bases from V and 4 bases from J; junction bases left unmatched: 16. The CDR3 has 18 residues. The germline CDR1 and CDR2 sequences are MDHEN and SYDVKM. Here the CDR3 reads CASSFLMSMRQGADTQYF. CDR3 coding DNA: TGTGCCAGCAGTTTTTTAATGTCCATGCGACAGGGAGCAGATACGCAGTATTTT. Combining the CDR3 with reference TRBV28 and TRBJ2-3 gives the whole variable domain DVKVTQSSRYLVKRTGEKVFLECVQDMDHENMFWYRQDPGLGLRLIYFSYDVKMKEKGDIPEGYSVSREKKERFSLILESASTNQTSMYLCASSFLMSMRQGADTQYFGPGTRLTVL.

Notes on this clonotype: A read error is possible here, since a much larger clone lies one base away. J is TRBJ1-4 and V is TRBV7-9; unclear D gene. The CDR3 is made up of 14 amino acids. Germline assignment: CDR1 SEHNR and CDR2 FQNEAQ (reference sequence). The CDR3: CSSKGDTLDEKLFF. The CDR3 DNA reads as TGTTCCAGCAAGGGCGACACCCTGGATGAAAAACTGTTTTTT.

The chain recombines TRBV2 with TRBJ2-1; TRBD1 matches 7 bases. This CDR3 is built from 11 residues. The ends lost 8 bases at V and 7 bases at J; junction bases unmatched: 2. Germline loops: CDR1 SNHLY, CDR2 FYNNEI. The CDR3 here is CASGQVNEQFF. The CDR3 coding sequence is TGTGCCAGCGGACAGGTTAATGAGCAGTTCTTC. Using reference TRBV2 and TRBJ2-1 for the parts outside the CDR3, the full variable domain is EPEVTQTPSHQVTQMGQEVILRCVPISNHLYFYWYRQILGQKVEFLVSFYNNEISEKSEIFDDQFSVERPDGSNFTLKIRSTKLEDSAMYFCASGQVNEQFFGPGTRLTVL.

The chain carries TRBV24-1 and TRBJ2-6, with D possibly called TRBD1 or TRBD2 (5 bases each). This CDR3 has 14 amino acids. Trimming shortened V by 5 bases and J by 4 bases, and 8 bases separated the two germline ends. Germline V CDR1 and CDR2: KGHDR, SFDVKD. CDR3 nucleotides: TGTGCCACCAGTGTAGGGACCGGGGCCAACGTCCTGACTTTC. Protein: CATSVGTGANVLTF.

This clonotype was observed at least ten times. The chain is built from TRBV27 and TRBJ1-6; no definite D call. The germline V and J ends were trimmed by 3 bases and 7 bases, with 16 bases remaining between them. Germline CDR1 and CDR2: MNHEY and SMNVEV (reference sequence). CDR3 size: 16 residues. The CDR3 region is CASSFGRSLLNSPLHF. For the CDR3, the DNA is TGTGCCAGCAGTTTCGGCAGGTCCCTCCTAAATTCACCCCTCCACTTT.

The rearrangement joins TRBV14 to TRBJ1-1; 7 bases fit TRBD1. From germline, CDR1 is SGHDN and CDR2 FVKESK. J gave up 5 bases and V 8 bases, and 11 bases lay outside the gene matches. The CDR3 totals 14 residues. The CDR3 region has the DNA TGTGCCAGCCGTAAACAGGGGTCGGGTACTGAAGCTTTCTTT. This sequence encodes CASRKQGSGTEAFF.

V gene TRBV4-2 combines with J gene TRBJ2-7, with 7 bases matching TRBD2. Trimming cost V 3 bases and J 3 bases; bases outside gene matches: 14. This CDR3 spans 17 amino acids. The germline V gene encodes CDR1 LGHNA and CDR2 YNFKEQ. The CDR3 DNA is TGTGCCAGCAGCCATTGGTTATCTCGGCGGGGGTACTACGAGCAGTACTTC. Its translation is CASSHWLSRRGYYEQYF.

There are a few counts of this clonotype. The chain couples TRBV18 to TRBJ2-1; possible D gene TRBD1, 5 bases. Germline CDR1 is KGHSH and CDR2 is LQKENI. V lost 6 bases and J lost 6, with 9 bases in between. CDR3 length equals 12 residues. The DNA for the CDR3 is TGTGCCAGCTCCCTCAGGGTCAATGAGCAGTTCTTC. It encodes CASSLRVNEQFF. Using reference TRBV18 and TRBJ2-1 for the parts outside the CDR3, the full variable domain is NAGVMQNPRHLVRRRGQEARLRCSPMKGHSHVYWYRQLPEEGLKFMVYLQKENIIDESGMPKERFSAEFPKEGPSILRIQQVVRGDSAAYFCASSLRVNEQFFGPGTRLTVL.

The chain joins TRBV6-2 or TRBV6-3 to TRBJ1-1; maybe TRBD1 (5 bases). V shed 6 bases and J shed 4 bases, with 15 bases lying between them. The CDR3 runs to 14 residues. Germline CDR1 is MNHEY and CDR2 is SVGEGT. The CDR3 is CASRAGGVATEAFF. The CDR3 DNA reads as TGTGCCAGCAGGGCCGGAGGGGTGGCCACTGAAGCTTTCTTT.